This T cell receptor beta chain was sequenced for a study of early stage breast cancer tumors. V lost 0 bases to trimming and J lost 5 bases, with 4 bases between them. Germline-derived CDR1 and CDR2 are GTSNPN and SVGIG (reference sequence). There are 11 residues in the CDR3. Blood replicates held 0.5 ug DNA, tumor or normal breast about 1.5 ug, two each. Some clones are missing from TCRdb's copy, which holds only in-frame ones; the method was immunoSEQ multiplex PCR. The table includes 8,500 to 10,000 clones, around 75% detected once. The V and J genes are TRBV30 and TRBJ1-1; no clear D gene. The sequencing sample was made of normal breast tissue next to the tumor. The receptor comes from a person aged 55-75 years with breast cancer. CDR3 protein: CAWSVQTEAFF. CDR3 nucleotide sequence: TGTGCCTGGAGTGTACAAACTGAAGCTTTCTTT.